This T cell receptor beta chain was observed in a study of blood T cell repertoires in COVID-19. The data were produced by immunoSEQ multiplex PCR, yet TCRdb's version contains in-frame clones alone and is incomplete. The sample holds approximately 240,000 clones, around 82% seen once. The germline V gene has CDR1 SEHNR and CDR2 FQNEAQ (reference sequence). This CDR3 is built from 18 residues. V was trimmed by 4 bases and J by 1 base, leaving 19 bases between them. This receptor was identified in a woman aged 60 to 75 with acute or convalescent COVID-19. J is TRBJ2-2 and V is TRBV7-9; D may be TRBD1 (6 bases). Sequences were obtained from peripheral blood. The DNA of the CDR3 is TGTGCCAGCAGCTCCCCCATGACCGGGACAAAGAACACCGGGGAGCTGTTTTTT. Translation gives CASSSPMTGTKNTGELFF.